Reported below is one T cell receptor beta chain. No antigen is known for it. Germline V lookup: CDR1 MGHRA, CDR2 YSYEKL. The CDR3 is 16 residues long. The trim removed 4 bases at V and 0 bases at J, leaving 4 bases unmatched. The assay was immunoSEQ multiplex PCR, and TCRdb's table has in-frame clones only and misses some. The sample has about 160,000 clones, 70% to 90% seen once; the top ten hold just under 3%. The donors were in the approximately 130-subject validation cohort; that cohort was separate from the roughly 730-subject first cohort. The sample originates from a study of cytomegalovirus exposure and HLA in healthy donors. Regarding the study as a whole: The tendency of first-cohort TCR clusters to co-occur in the roughly 130 validation repertoires was the finding of a later analysis. A list of roughly 160 TCR beta chains associated with cytomegalovirus was given.

The sample was PBMCs. The chain recombines TRBV4-1 with TRBJ2-3, with TRBD2 identical over 10 bases. This receptor was obtained from a man between 18 and 29 years old in good health and CMV-seronegative. CDR3: CASSPPTSGSTDTQYF. The CDR3 region has the DNA TGCGCCAGCAGCCCCCCGACTAGCGGGAGCACAGATACGCAGTATTTT.